This TCR beta chain was profiled in a study of blood T cell repertoires in COVID-19. Study details: Acute-phase and convalescent COVID-19 samples originated in the United States, Italy and Spain. T cells, B-cell-depleted T cells, or PBMCs supplied cDNA or gDNA.

Repertoires were generated with immunoSEQ multiplex PCR, while TCRdb's copy carries only in-frame clones and drops some. In the table there are fewer than 650,000 clones, about 89% of which are singletons. This CDR3 region has 13 residues. Germline assignment: CDR1 MRHNA and CDR2 SNTAGT. Between the trimmed V and J ends, which lost 3 bases and 4 bases, there was a span of 9 bases. The sample was peripheral blood. The rearrangement joins TRBV6-4 to TRBJ1-2; D is unclear. This receptor was taken from a woman aged 45-65 years with COVID-19, enrolled during active disease. Written as DNA, the CDR3 is TGTGCCAGCAGTGAAGGGAGAGGCTATGGCTACACCTTC. This gives the protein CASSEGRGYGYTF.